The TCR beta chain under discussion was sequenced for a study of lymphopenia after photon versus proton radiotherapy. The CDR3 has 16 residues. CDR1 and CDR2 from the germline V gene are SGHNT and YYREEE (reference sequence). V lost 3 bases and J lost 2; bases outside the gene matches: 3. Generated by immunoSEQ multiplex PCR, the TCRdb table keeps only in-frame clones and is missing some. Counted here are 25,000 to 30,000 clones, roughly four fifths occurring once; the ten biggest clones make up more than 3%. The sequencing here drew on peripheral blood, taken from a patient treated with photon-based radiotherapy. The chain is built from TRBV5-4 and TRBJ2-2; 11 positions match TRBD2. The receptor's source is a woman in her forties or fifties with pancreatic cancer. CDR3 residues: CASSSGLADNTGELFF. The CDR3 DNA follows: TGTGCCAGCAGCTCGGGACTAGCGGATAACACCGGGGAGCTGTTTTTT.